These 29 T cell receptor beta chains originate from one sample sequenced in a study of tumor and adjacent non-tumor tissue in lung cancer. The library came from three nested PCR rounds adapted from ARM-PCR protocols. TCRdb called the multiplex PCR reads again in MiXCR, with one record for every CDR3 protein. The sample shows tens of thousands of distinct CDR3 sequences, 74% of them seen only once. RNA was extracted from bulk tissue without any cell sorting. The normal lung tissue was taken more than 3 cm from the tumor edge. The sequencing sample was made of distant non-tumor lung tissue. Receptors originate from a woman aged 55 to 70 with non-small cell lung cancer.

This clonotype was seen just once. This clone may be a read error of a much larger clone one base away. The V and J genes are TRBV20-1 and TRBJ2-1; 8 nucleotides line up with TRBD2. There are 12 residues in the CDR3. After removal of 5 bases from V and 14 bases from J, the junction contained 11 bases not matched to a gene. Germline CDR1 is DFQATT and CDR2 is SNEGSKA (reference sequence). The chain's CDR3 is CSAPNSGTGEFF. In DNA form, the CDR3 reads TGCAGTGCTCCTAATAGCGGGACGGGCGAGTTCTTC.

In nucleotides, the CDR3 is TGTGCCTGGAGTATAAGGGGTACGCAAGACTATGGCTACACCTTC. As protein: CAWSIRGTQDYGYTF. This rearrangement joins TRBV30 to TRBJ1-2, with a tentative D call TRBD1 (5 bases). Germline assignment: CDR1 GTSNPN and CDR2 SVGIG (reference sequence). Trimming cost V 2 bases and J 3 bases, with 16 bases left between them. The CDR3 sequence is 15 residues long.

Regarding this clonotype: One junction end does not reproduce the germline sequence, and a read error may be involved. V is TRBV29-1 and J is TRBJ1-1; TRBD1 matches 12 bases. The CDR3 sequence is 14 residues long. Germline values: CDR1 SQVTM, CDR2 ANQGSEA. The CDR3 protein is CSVAGTGGSTEAFF. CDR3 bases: TGCAGCGTCGCCGGGACAGGGGGCAGCACTGAAGCTTTTTTT. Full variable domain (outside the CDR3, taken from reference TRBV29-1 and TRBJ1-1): SAVISQKPSRDICQRGTSLTIQCQVDSQVTMMFWYRQQPGQSLTLIATANQGSEATYESGFVIDKFPISRPNLTFSTLTVSNMSPEDSSIYLCSVAGTGGSTEAFFGQGTRLTVV.

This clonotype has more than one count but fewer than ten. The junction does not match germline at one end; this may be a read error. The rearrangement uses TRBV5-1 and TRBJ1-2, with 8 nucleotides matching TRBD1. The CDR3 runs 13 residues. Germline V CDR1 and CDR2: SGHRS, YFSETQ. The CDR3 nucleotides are TGCACCAGCAGCTTGGACAGGGAAGGGGGCTACACCTTC. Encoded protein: CTSSLDREGGYTF.

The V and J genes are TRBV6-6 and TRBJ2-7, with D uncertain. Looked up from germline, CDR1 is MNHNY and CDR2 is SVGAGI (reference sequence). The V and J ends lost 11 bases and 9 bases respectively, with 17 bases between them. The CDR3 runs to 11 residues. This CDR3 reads CADRKETGQYF. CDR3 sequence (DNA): TGTGCCGACCGAAAAGAGACGGGGCAGTACTTC.

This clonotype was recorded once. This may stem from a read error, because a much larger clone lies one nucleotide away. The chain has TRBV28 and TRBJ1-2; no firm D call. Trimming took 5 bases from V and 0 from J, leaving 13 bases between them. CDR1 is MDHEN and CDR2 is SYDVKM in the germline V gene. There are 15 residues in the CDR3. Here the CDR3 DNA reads TGTGCCAGCAGTGTGAACAGCTCAGCTAACTATGGCTACACCTTC. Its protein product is CASSVNSSANYGYTF.

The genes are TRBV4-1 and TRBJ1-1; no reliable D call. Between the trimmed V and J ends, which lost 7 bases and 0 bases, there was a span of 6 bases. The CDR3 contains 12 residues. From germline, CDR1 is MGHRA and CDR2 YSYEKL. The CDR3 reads CASIAMNTEAFF. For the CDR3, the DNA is TGCGCCAGCATCGCAATGAACACTGAAGCTTTCTTT.

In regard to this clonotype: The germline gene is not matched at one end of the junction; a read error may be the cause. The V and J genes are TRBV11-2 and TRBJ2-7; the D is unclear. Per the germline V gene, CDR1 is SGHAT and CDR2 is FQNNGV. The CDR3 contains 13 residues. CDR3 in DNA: TGCGCCAGCAGCATCGCGTTCTCCTACGAGCAGTACTTC. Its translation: CASSIAFSYEQYF.

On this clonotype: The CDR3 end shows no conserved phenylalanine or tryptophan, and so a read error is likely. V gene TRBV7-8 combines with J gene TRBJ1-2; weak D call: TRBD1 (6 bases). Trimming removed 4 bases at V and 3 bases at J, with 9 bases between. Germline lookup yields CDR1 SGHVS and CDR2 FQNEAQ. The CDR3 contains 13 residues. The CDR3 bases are TGTGCCAGCAGCTCAGGGGATCACTATGGCTACACCCTC. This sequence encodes CASSSGDHYGYTL.

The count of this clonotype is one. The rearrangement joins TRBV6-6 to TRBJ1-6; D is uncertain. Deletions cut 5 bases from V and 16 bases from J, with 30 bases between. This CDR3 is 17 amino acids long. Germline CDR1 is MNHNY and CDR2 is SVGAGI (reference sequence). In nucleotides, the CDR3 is TGTGCCAGCAGTCTTGATGAAGAGAGCTCCTATAATTCAGCGCTCCACTTT. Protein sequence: CASSLDEESSYNSALHF.

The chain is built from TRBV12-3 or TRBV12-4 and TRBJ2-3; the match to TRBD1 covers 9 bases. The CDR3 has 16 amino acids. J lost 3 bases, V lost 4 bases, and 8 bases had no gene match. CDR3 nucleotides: TGTGCCAGCAGTTCGACATGGACAGGGGCGACAGATACGCAGTATTTT. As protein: CASSSTWTGATDTQYF.

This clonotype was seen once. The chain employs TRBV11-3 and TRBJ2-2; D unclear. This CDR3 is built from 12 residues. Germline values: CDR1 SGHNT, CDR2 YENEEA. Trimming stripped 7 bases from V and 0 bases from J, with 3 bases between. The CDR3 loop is CASTTNTGELFF. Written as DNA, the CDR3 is TGTGCCAGCACTACGAACACCGGGGAGCTGTTTTTT.

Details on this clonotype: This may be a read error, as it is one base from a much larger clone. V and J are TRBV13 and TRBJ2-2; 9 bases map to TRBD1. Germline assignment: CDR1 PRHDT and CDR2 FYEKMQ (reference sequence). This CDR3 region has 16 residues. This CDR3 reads CASLDRGKVNTWELFF. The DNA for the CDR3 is TGTGCCAGCCTGGACAGGGGAAAGGTGAACACCTGGGAGCTGTTTTTT.

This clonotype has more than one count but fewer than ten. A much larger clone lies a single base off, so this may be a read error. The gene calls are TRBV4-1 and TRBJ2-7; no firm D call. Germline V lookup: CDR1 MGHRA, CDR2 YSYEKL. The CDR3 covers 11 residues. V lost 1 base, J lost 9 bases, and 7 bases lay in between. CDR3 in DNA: TGCGCCAGCAGCCAAGGAGCAGGGCAGTACTTC. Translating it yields CASSQGAGQYF.

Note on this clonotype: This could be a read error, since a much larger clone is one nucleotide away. The CDR3 reads CSATAEVGFNEQFF. Written as DNA, the CDR3 is TGCAGTGCTACAGCGGAAGTGGGTTTCAATGAGCAGTTCTTC. The gene calls are TRBV20-1 and TRBJ2-1; TRBD2 might be the D (5 bases). The V end was cut by 4 bases, the J end by 6 bases, with 16 bases between. Germline loops: CDR1 DFQATT, CDR2 SNEGSKA (reference sequence). The CDR3 has 14 residues.

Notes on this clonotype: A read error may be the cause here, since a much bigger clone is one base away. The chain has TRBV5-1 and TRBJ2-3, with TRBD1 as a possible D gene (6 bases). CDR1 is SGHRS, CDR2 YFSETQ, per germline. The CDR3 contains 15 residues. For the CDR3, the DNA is TGCGCCAACAGCTACAGGGACCCCACAGATGGTACGCAGTATTTT. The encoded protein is CANSYRDPTDGTQYF.

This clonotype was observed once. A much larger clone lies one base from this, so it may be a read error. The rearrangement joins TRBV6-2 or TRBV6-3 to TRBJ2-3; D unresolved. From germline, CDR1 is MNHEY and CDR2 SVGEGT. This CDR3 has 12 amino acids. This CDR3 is CVSSFPGDTQYF. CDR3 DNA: TGTGTCAGCAGTTTTCCTGGTGATACGCAGTATTTT.

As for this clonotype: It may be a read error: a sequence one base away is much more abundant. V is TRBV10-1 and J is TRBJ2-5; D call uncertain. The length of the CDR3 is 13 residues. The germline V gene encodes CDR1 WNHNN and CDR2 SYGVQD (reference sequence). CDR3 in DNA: TGCGCCAGCAGCATCCAGCCCCAAGGGACCCAGTACTTC. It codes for CASSIQPQGTQYF.

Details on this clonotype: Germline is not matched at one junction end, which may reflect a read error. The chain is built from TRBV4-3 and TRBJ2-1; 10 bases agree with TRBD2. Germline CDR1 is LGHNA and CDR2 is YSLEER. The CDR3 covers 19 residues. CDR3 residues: CASSQYGTSESIAYNEQFF. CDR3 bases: TGCGCCAGCAGCCAGTATGGGACTAGCGAGAGTATCGCCTATAATGAGCAGTTCTTC.

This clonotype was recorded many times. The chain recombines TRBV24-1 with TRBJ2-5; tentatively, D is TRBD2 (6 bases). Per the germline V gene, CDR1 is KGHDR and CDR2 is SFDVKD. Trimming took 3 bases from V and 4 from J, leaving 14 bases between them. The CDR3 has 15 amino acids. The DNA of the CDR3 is TGTGCCACCAGTGATAACGACGGGGGAGGAGAGACCCAGTACTTC. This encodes CATSDNDGGGETQYF.

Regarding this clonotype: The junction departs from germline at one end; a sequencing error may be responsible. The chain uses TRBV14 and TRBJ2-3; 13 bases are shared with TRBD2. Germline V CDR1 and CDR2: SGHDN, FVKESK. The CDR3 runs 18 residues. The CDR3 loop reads CASSQPTGLAGRIDTQYF. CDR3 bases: TGTGCCAGTAGCCAACCCACGGGACTAGCGGGGAGGATAGATACGCAGTATTTT.

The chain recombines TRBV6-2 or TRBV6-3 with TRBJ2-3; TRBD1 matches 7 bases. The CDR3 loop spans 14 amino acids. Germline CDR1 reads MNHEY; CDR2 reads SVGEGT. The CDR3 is CVSKRTGPTDTQYF. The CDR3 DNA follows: TGTGTCAGTAAGCGGACAGGTCCTACAGATACGCAGTATTTT.

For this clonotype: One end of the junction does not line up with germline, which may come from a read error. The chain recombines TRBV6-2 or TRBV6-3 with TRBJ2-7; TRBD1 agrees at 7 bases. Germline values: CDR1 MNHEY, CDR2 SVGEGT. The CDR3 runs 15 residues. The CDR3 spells CTRSYRTGSLYEQYF. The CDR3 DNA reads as TGTACCAGGAGTTACAGGACAGGATCCCTCTACGAGCAGTACTTC.

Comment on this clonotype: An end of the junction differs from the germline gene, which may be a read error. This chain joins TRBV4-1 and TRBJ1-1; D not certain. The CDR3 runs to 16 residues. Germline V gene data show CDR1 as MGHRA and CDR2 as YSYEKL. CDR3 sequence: CASSDPLGRAVTEAFF. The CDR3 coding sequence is TGCGCAAGCAGTGACCCGTTGGGAAGGGCCGTAACTGAAGCTTTCTTT.

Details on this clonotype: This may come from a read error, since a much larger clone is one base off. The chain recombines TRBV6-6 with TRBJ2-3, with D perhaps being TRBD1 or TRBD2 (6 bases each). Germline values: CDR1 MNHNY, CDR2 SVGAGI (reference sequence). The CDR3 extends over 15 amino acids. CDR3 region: CASSNRGEASDTQCF. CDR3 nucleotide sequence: TGTGCCAGCAGTAATAGGGGGGAGGCGTCAGATACGCAGTGTTTT.

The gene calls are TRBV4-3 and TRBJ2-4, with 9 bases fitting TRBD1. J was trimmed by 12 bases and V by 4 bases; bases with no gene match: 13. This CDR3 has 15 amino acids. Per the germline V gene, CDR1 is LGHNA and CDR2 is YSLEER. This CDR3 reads CASSPGQGSIDNQYF. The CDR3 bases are TGCGCCAGCAGCCCGGGACAGGGATCCATCGACAATCAGTACTTC.

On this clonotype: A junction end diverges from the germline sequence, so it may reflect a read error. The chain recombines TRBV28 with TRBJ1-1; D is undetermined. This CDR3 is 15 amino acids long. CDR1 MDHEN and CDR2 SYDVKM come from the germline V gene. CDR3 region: CLSSLLPPTYTEALF. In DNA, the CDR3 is TGTCTCAGCAGTTTATTGCCTCCTACCTACACTGAAGCCCTCTTT.

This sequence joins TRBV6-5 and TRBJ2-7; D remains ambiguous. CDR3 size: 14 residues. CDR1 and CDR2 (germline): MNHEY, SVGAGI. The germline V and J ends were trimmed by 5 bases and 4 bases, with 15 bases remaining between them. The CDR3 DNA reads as TGTGCCAGCAGTCGCCTGGTTTCACTTTACGAGCAGTACTTC. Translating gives CASSRLVSLYEQYF.

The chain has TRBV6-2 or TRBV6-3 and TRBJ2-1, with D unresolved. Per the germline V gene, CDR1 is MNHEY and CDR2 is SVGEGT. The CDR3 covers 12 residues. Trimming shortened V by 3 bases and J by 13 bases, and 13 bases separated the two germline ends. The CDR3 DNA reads TGTGCCAGCAGTTATAATGAACTTGAACAGTTCTTC. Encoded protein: CASSYNELEQFF.